This passage covers 25 T cell receptor beta chains from one sample sequenced in a study of blood T cells in healthy people across ages. The second PCR ran roughly 6 to 12 cycles with a sample-barcoded 5' primer and J-beta primers. Each CDR3 protein gets one entry after TCRdb re-called the 5' RACE reads with MiXCR. The profile shows about 1,400,000 distinct CDR3 sequences, around 59% of them singletons. The sequenced sample was blood. The receptors shown here come from a young man in good health.

The genes are TRBV6-6 and TRBJ2-5; TRBD1 is a possible D gene (6 bases). V lost 5 bases to trimming and J lost 4 bases, with 17 bases between them. CDR1 is MNHNY, CDR2 SVGAGI, per germline (reference sequence). The CDR3 spans 15 residues. The CDR3: CASSDLKGVGETQYF. CDR3 DNA: TGTGCCAGCAGTGACCTTAAGGGGGTAGGAGAGACCCAGTACTTC.

The chain joins TRBV7-9 to TRBJ2-3; D gene unclear. Germline-derived CDR1 and CDR2 are SEHNR and FQNEAQ (reference sequence). The V end lost 7 bases, the J end lost 4 bases, and 9 bases lay between the germline ends. The CDR3 runs to 12 residues. CDR3 region: CASNRNADTQYF. The CDR3 coding sequence is TGTGCCAGCAACCGAAACGCAGATACGCAGTATTTT.

DNA of the CDR3: TGTGCCAGCAGCCCAAGTGGCGGGGGGGTATACAATGAGCAGTTCTTC. It translates to CASSPSGGGVYNEQFF. The V gene is TRBV7-9, the J gene TRBJ2-1; 9 nucleotides match TRBD2. With V trimmed by 5 bases and J by 4 bases, 9 bases remained unmatched. This CDR3 region has 16 residues. Germline lookup yields CDR1 SEHNR and CDR2 FQNEAQ (reference sequence).

This rearrangement joins TRBV7-9 to TRBJ1-2, with D perhaps TRBD1 (5 bases). CDR1 is SEHNR, CDR2 FQNEAQ, per germline (reference sequence). With 2 bases removed from V and 7 bases from J, the gap between germline ends came to 14 bases. This CDR3 contains 14 residues. CDR3: CASSLQKGRCGYTF. The CDR3 nucleotides read TGTGCCAGCAGCTTACAAAAGGGACGTTGTGGCTACACCTTC.

The rearrangement uses TRBV3-1 and TRBJ1-1; a weak D match, TRBD1 (5 bases). V shed 0 bases and J shed 12 bases, with 14 bases lying between them. This CDR3 contains 13 residues. CDR1 is LGHDT and CDR2 is YNNKEL in the germline V gene (reference sequence). CDR3 sequence reads: CASSQDRGSLSFF. The CDR3 DNA reads TGTGCCAGCAGCCAAGATCGGGGGTCCCTATCTTTCTTT.

The rearrangement links TRBV5-6 to TRBJ2-5; D perhaps matches TRBD1 (5 bases). The CDR3 totals 15 residues. Trimming left V 0 bases short and J 7 bases short, with 16 bases between. Germline V gene sequence: CDR1 SGHDT, CDR2 YYEEEE. The CDR3 sequence: CASSLGRQRPRTQYF. For the CDR3, the DNA is TGTGCCAGCAGCTTGGGGAGACAGCGCCCGAGGACCCAGTACTTC. The full variable domain, with the rest looked up from reference TRBV5-6 and TRBJ2-5, is DAGVTQSPTHLIKTRGQQVTLRCSPKSGHDTVSWYQQALGQGPQFIFQYYEEEERQRGNFPDRFSGHQFPNYSSELNVNALLLGDSALYLCASSLGRQRPRTQYFGPGTRLLVL.

This clonotype showed up many times. The gene calls are TRBV29-1 and TRBJ2-3; TRBD2 agrees at 10 bases. The CDR3 is made up of 15 amino acids. The junction had 7 bases not matched to a gene; V was cut back by 6 bases and J by 1 base. Germline CDR1 and CDR2: SQVTM and ANQGSEA. The CDR3 loop reads CSVRVGTSGTDTQYF. DNA for the CDR3: TGCAGCGTCCGCGTGGGGACTAGCGGCACAGATACGCAGTATTTT.

The chain carries TRBV29-1 and TRBJ2-7; the D gene could be TRBD1 or TRBD2 (5 bases each). Trimming shortened V by 5 bases and J by 7 bases, and 18 bases separated the two germline ends. From germline, CDR1 is SQVTM and CDR2 ANQGSEA. The CDR3 has 13 residues. The CDR3 loop reads CSVPGTTVNEQYF. The CDR3 coding sequence is TGCAGCGTTCCCGGGACGACGGTCAATGAGCAGTACTTC.

In this sample, this clonotype turned up a few times. The chain links TRBV13 to TRBJ2-1, with 8 nucleotides matching TRBD1. Losses at the gene ends were 3 bases for V and 7 bases for J; bases not matched to a gene: 2. Germline V lookup: CDR1 PRHDT, CDR2 FYEKMQ (reference sequence). The CDR3 totals 13 residues. CDR3 DNA sequence: TGTGCCAGCAGCTTGGGACAGGATAATGAGCAGTTCTTC. This translates into CASSLGQDNEQFF.

A word on this clonotype: One end of the junction varies from germline; a read error may be responsible. The V and J genes are TRBV3-1 and TRBJ1-2; the D gene is possibly TRBD1 (5 bases). CDR1 and CDR2 (germline): LGHDT, YNNKEL (reference sequence). The CDR3 has 17 residues. The DNA for the CDR3 is TGTGCCAACAGCCAAGATCTTCTGGGGGTCTCAGACTATGGCTACACCTTC. Translated, it gives CANSQDLLGVSDYGYTF.

The chain is built from TRBV12-3 or TRBV12-4 and TRBJ1-5; D unclear. The V end lost 6 bases, the J end lost 5 bases, and 14 bases lay between the germline ends. The length of the CDR3 is 14 residues. The DNA of the CDR3 is TGTGCCAGCAGATCCGACGTGGGTGATCAGCCCCAGCATTTT. Its protein product is CASRSDVGDQPQHF.

The chain joins TRBV5-1 to TRBJ2-7, with 9 bases fitting TRBD1. Unmatched junction bases numbered 6, after V lost 4 bases and J lost 7 bases. This CDR3 has 13 amino acids. Germline V CDR1 and CDR2: SGHRS, YFSETQ. CDR3 in DNA: TGCGCCAGCAGCGCGGACAGGGGTGCGGAGCAGTACTTC. Translating gives CASSADRGAEQYF.

Only a few counts were recorded for this clonotype. The V call is TRBV4-3, the J call TRBJ2-3, with TRBD2 identical over 9 bases. Trimming cost V 4 bases and J 9 bases; bases outside gene matches: 17. This CDR3 region has 17 residues. In germline, CDR1 is LGHNA, CDR2 YSLEER. CDR3 coding DNA: TGCGCCAGCAGCCCAAAAAGGGGACTAGCTGCCGACGAGACGCAGTATTTT. Its protein is CASSPKRGLAADETQYF.

This clonotype was seen just once. The chain uses TRBV4-1 and TRBJ2-7; D gene unclear. The length of the CDR3 is 14 residues. Germline V gene sequence: CDR1 MGHRA, CDR2 YSYEKL. V dropped 1 base and J dropped 4 bases, with 11 bases sitting between them. CDR3 nucleotides: TGCGCCAGCAGCCAAGGAGGCGGCAGGTACGAGCAGTACTTC. It specifies CASSQGGGRYEQYF.

This clonotype was found a few times. The chain carries TRBV12-3 or TRBV12-4 and TRBJ2-3, with 9 positions matching TRBD2. The length of the CDR3 is 15 residues. The ends lost 3 bases at V and 1 base at J; junction bases unmatched: 2. The CDR3 here is CASSFSGGRTDTQYF. In DNA, the CDR3 is TGTGCCAGCAGTTTTAGCGGGGGCCGCACAGATACGCAGTATTTT.

This chain links TRBV5-1 with TRBJ2-3, with D perhaps TRBD2 (6 bases). The CDR3 covers 14 residues. Germline values: CDR1 SGHRS, CDR2 YFSETQ. V lost 4 bases, J lost 5 bases, and 14 bases lay in between. In DNA form, the CDR3 reads TGCGCCAGCAGCCAGGAGGAGGGTAGAGATACGCAGTATTTT. The encoded protein is CASSQEEGRDTQYF.

There are a few counts of this clonotype. The V gene is TRBV7-9, the J gene TRBJ2-4; 9 positions agree with TRBD1. The DNA matches TRBJ2-7 better at its end, which makes the J call doubtful. The CDR3 has 15 residues. Germline V gene lookup returns CDR1 SEHNR and CDR2 FQNEAQ (reference sequence). The CDR3: CASSSTGTGSDEQYF. CDR3 nucleotides: TGTGCCAGCAGCTCAACCGGGACAGGGTCGGACGAGCAGTACTTC.

The J gene is TRBJ2-7, the V gene TRBV4-1; D may correspond to TRBD1 or TRBD2 (5 bases each). Looked up from germline, CDR1 is MGHRA and CDR2 is YSYEKL. The CDR3 is made up of 15 amino acids. V lost 0 bases and J lost 4, with 13 bases in between. The DNA of the CDR3 is TGCGCCAGCAGCCAAGAACTAGGGGTTCCTTACGAGCAGTACTTC. The encoded protein is CASSQELGVPYEQYF.

This clonotype was counted a single time. This CDR3 is CASSPQKGATEAFF. DNA for the CDR3: TGTGCCAGCAGCCCCCAGAAGGGGGCCACTGAAGCTTTCTTT. This sequence joins TRBV7-9 and TRBJ1-1, with 7 bases lining up with TRBD1. The V gene's germline CDR1 is SEHNR and CDR2 FQNEAQ (reference sequence). The CDR3 is made up of 14 amino acids. The ends lost 5 bases at V and 4 bases at J; junction bases unmatched: 7.

This clonotype was counted a few times. This chain connects TRBV4-1 to TRBJ2-7, with 9 bases fitting TRBD1. The CDR3 spans 13 residues. Germline V gene lookup returns CDR1 MGHRA and CDR2 YSYEKL. After removal of 8 bases from V and 5 bases from J, the junction contained 7 bases not matched to a gene. CDR3 amino acids: CASRGTGSDEQYF. The CDR3 nucleotides read TGCGCCAGCCGGGGGACAGGGTCGGACGAGCAGTACTTC.

V usage is TRBV12-3 or TRBV12-4 and J usage is TRBJ2-3; 12 positions match TRBD2. The CDR3 has 16 amino acids. After removal of 5 bases from V and 6 bases from J, the junction contained 9 bases not matched to a gene. The CDR3: CASSSRTSGIRDTQYF. The CDR3 bases are TGTGCCAGCAGTAGTCGGACTAGCGGGATTCGTGATACGCAGTATTTT.

This clonotype turned up a few times. The rearrangement joins TRBV10-3 to TRBJ2-5, with D maybe TRBD1 (6 bases). Trimming removed 7 bases from V and 3 bases from J, with 12 bases in between. Germline V CDR1 and CDR2: ENHRY, SYGVKD. This CDR3 spans 13 amino acids. The CDR3 is CAITRTAEETQYF. The DNA for the CDR3 is TGTGCCATCACCCGGACAGCTGAAGAGACCCAGTACTTC.

The chain couples TRBV12-3 or TRBV12-4 to TRBJ1-4; no clear D gene. V lost 6 bases, J lost 0 bases, and 20 bases lay in between. This CDR3 has 18 residues. This chain's CDR3 is CASSPGRHGGATNEKLFF. CDR3 nucleotides: TGTGCCAGCAGCCCCGGGAGACACGGAGGTGCAACTAATGAAAAACTGTTTTTT.

The rearrangement uses TRBV12-3 or TRBV12-4 and TRBJ2-7, with D possibly being TRBD1 or TRBD2 (7 bases each). The CDR3 consists of 15 residues. The V and J ends lost 1 base and 3 bases respectively, with 13 bases between them. Here the CDR3 reads CASSLGGGQSYEQYF. CDR3 coding DNA: TGTGCCAGCAGTTTAGGGGGGGGACAGAGCTACGAGCAGTACTTC.

The chain has TRBV20-1 and TRBJ1-5; D call uncertain. Between the trimmed V and J ends, which lost 6 bases and 3 bases, there was a span of 12 bases. This CDR3 spans 13 amino acids. Germline lookup yields CDR1 DFQATT and CDR2 SNEGSKA (reference sequence). The CDR3: CSAGGPNNQPQHF. The CDR3 nucleotides are TGCAGTGCCGGAGGGCCCAACAATCAGCCCCAGCATTTT.